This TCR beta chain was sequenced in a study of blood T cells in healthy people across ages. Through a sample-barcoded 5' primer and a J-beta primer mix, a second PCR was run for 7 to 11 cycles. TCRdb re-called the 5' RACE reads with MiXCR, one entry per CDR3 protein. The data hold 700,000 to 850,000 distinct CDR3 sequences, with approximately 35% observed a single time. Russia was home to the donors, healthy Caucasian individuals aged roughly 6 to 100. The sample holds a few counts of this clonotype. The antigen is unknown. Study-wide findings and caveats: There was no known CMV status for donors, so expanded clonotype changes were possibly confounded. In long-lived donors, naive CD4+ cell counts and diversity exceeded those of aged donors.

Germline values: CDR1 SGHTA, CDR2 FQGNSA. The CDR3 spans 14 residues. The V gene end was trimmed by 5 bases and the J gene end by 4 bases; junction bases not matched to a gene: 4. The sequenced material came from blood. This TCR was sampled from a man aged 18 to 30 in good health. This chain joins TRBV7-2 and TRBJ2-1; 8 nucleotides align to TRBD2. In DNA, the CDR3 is TGTGCCAGCAGCCGTAGCGGGATATACAATGAGCAGTTCTTC. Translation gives CASSRSGIYNEQFF.